Below are 25 T cell receptor beta chains sequenced from a single sample in a study of response to subunit inactivated influenza vaccine. Each CDR3 protein is one row after TCRdb ran MiXCR on the RT-PCR reads. The table includes roughly 290,000 distinct CDR3 sequences, about a fifth detected once. Specimen: PBMCs from blood, collected about 19 months after vaccination. The receptor set was obtained from a man in his fifties or sixties who received an inactivated influenza vaccine.

This clonotype was observed at least ten times. The CDR3 loop reads CASSLPSDSRYNSPLHF. Here the CDR3 DNA reads TGTGCCAGCAGCCTCCCCAGTGACAGTCGCTATAATTCACCCCTCCACTTT. J is TRBJ1-6 and V is TRBV12-3 or TRBV12-4; weak D call: TRBD1 (5 bases). V was clipped by 6 bases and J by 3 bases, with 18 bases between them. The CDR3 is 17 residues long.

The chain recombines TRBV12-3 or TRBV12-4 with TRBJ1-5; TRBD1 matches at 7 bases. With V trimmed by 9 bases and J by 3 bases, 8 bases remained unmatched. This CDR3 spans 14 amino acids. The CDR3 DNA reads as TGTGCCAGTAAAGGGACAGTTCCCAATCAGCCCCAGCATTTT. Amino acid sequence: CASKGTVPNQPQHF.

This clonotype occurred a few times. The chain links TRBV5-1 to TRBJ1-5; D might be TRBD1 (5 bases). This CDR3 is built from 16 residues. Between the trimmed V and J ends, which lost 1 base and 7 bases, there was a span of 18 bases. The germline gives CDR1 SGHRS, CDR2 YFSETQ. The chain's CDR3 is CASSLPVQGIHQPQHF. The CDR3 DNA reads as TGCGCCAGCAGCTTGCCGGTTCAGGGAATACACCAGCCCCAGCATTTT.

Only a few counts were recorded for this clonotype. The chain carries TRBV20-1 and TRBJ1-5; no firm D call. This CDR3 region has 13 residues. V lost 0 bases to trimming and J lost 4 bases, with 7 bases between them. Germline V gene data show CDR1 as DFQATT and CDR2 as SNEGSKA (reference sequence). CDR3 in amino acids: CSARDPGNQPQHF. The CDR3, as DNA: TGCAGTGCTAGAGATCCTGGAAATCAGCCCCAGCATTTT.

This clonotype has more than one count but fewer than ten. This chain joins TRBV5-6 and TRBJ2-5; tentatively, D is TRBD2 (7 bases). Trimming left V 2 bases short and J 4 bases short, with 15 bases between. This CDR3 has 15 amino acids. Germline values: CDR1 SGHDT, CDR2 YYEEEE. The CDR3 spells CASSFDGGPIETQYF. CDR3 in DNA: TGTGCCAGCAGCTTTGACGGGGGGCCGATAGAGACCCAGTACTTC.

The V call is TRBV5-8, the J call TRBJ2-7, with a tentative D call TRBD2 (6 bases). The CDR3 consists of 15 residues. Germline V gene data show CDR1 as SGHTS and CDR2 as YDEGEE. With 4 bases removed from V and 0 bases from J, the gap between germline ends came to 14 bases. The CDR3 DNA sequence: TGTGCCAGCAGCCGGGGACTTTTTAGCTCCTACGAGCAGTACTTC. Residues: CASSRGLFSSYEQYF.

This chain uses TRBV20-1 with TRBJ2-7; TRBD1 matches 7 bases. The germline gives CDR1 DFQATT, CDR2 SNEGSKA (reference sequence). Unmatched junction bases numbered 14, after V lost 5 bases and J lost 7 bases. There are 14 residues in the CDR3. The CDR3 loop is CSAHASGTETEQYF. The CDR3 bases are TGCAGTGCTCACGCGTCGGGGACAGAGACTGAGCAGTACTTC.

The chain carries TRBV28 and TRBJ1-2; D call uncertain. Trimming left V 3 bases short and J 3 bases short, with 11 bases between. This CDR3 contains 14 residues. The germline CDR1 and CDR2 sequences are MDHEN and SYDVKM. The CDR3 loop is CASSFGVHDYGYTF. In nucleotides, the CDR3 is TGTGCCAGCAGTTTCGGGGTTCACGACTATGGCTACACCTTC.

The chain links TRBV7-9 to TRBJ1-1; D call uncertain. From germline, CDR1 is SEHNR and CDR2 FQNEAQ (reference sequence). This CDR3 has 13 amino acids. Trimming cost V 1 base and J 8 bases, with 11 bases left between them. The CDR3 DNA reads as TGTGCCAGCAGCTTAGAGCAAGGACGGGAAGCTTTCTTT. It is translated as CASSLEQGREAFF.

On this clonotype itself: Germline is not matched at one junction end, which may reflect a read error. The chain is built from TRBV6-5 and TRBJ1-5; D is unresolved. The CDR3 totals 13 residues. Germline V CDR1 and CDR2: MNHEY, SVGAGI. The CDR3 DNA sequence: TGTGCCAGCAGTTATCGCGGGGAACAGCCCCAGCGTTTT. Its translation: CASSYRGEQPQRF.

This clonotype has only a few counts. V is TRBV12-3 or TRBV12-4 and J is TRBJ1-1, with a weak D call TRBD1 (5 bases). The ends were cut back, 6 bases at V and 1 base at J, with 9 bases in the middle. The CDR3 runs to 13 residues. The CDR3 spells CASRRGPNTEAFF. CDR3 nucleotide sequence: TGTGCCAGCAGGCGGGGACCGAACACTGAAGCTTTCTTT.

The chain couples TRBV7-8 to TRBJ1-1; 10 bases are a match to TRBD1. The J segment lost 11 bases and the V segment lost 3 bases, leaving 3 bases of the junction unmatched. The CDR3 is made up of 12 amino acids. Germline V gene data show CDR1 as SGHVS and CDR2 as FQNEAQ. CDR3 in DNA: TGTGCCAGCAGCTTCGGGACAGGGGCCGCTTTCTTT. Encoded protein: CASSFGTGAAFF. The whole variable domain, remainder taken from reference TRBV7-8 and TRBJ1-1, is GAGVSQSPRYKVAKRGQDVALRCDPISGHVSLFWYQQALGQGPEFLTYFQNEAQLDKSGLPSDRFFAERPEGSVSTLKIQRTQQEDSAVYLCASSFGTGAAFFGQGTRLTVV.

This clonotype showed up just a few times. The gene calls are TRBV25-1 and TRBJ1-3; tentatively, D is TRBD1 (6 bases). V was clipped by 2 bases and J by 10 bases, with 9 bases between them. Germline CDR1 is MGHDK and CDR2 is SYGVNS. The CDR3 contains 12 residues. CDR3 sequence reads: CASSEGGRTIYF. CDR3 nucleotides: TGTGCCAGCAGTGAAGGGGGGCGGACCATATATTTT.

The CDR3 region has the DNA TGTGCCAGCAGTTTCGGGGACAGCTCTTCCTACGAGCAGTACTTC. Its translation: CASSFGDSSSYEQYF. V and J are TRBV12-3 or TRBV12-4 and TRBJ2-7, with 7 nucleotides matching TRBD1. The V segment lost 3 bases and the J segment 1 base; nucleotides outside the gene matches: 6. The length of the CDR3 is 15 residues.

The rearrangement links TRBV7-3 to TRBJ2-1; no reliable D call. CDR3 length equals 13 residues. The V gene lost 1 base and the J gene lost 9 bases, with 10 bases spanning the gap. Germline loops: CDR1 SGHTA, CDR2 FQGTGA. The CDR3: CASSLNLGSEQFF. The CDR3 DNA reads as TGTGCCAGCAGCTTAAATCTCGGTAGTGAGCAGTTCTTC.

This clonotype was detected only a few times. This rearrangement joins TRBV7-9 to TRBJ2-1; tentatively, D is TRBD1 (6 bases). The CDR3 is 15 amino acids. Germline CDR1 SEHNR, CDR2 FQNEAQ (reference sequence). V was shortened by 5 bases and J by 0 bases, with 11 bases between the two germline ends. Here the CDR3 reads CASSDTGYSYNEQFF. The CDR3 coding sequence is TGTGCCAGCAGCGATACAGGGTACTCCTACAATGAGCAGTTCTTC.

The V call is TRBV28, the J call TRBJ2-1; D is undetermined. Between the trimmed V and J ends, which lost 6 bases and 7 bases, there was a span of 13 bases. There are 13 residues in the CDR3. Looked up from germline, CDR1 is MDHEN and CDR2 is SYDVKM. CDR3 in DNA: TGTGCCAGCAGGGCGGTAGTTAGGAATGAGCAGTTCTTC. This translates into CASRAVVRNEQFF.

This clonotype has just a few counts. The CDR3 protein is CASSHPSRSGELFF. CDR3 sequence (DNA): TGTGCCAGCAGCCACCCCTCCCGATCCGGGGAGCTGTTTTTT. The gene calls are TRBV3-1 and TRBJ2-2; D unresolved. The CDR3 covers 14 residues. Between the trimmed V and J ends, which lost 3 bases and 6 bases, there was a span of 11 bases. Germline V gives CDR1 LGHDT, CDR2 YNNKEL (reference sequence). Drawing the rest from reference TRBV3-1 and TRBJ2-2, the complete variable domain is DTAVSQTPKYLVTQMGNDKSIKCEQNLGHDTMYWYKQDSKKFLKIMFSYNNKELIINETVPNRFSPKSPDKAHLNLHINSLELGDSAVYFCASSHPSRSGELFFGEGSRLTVL.

V gene TRBV11-3 combines with J gene TRBJ2-1; D unclear. V was clipped by 5 bases and J by 2 bases, with 7 bases between them. Germline CDR1 reads SGHNT; CDR2 reads YENEEA. The CDR3 totals 13 residues. In DNA, the CDR3 is TGTGCCAGCAGCCGAACCCCCTACAATGAGCAGTTCTTC. This translates into CASSRTPYNEQFF.

This clonotype has more than one count but fewer than ten. The CDR3 is CASTNGRLDTQYF. Here the CDR3 DNA reads TGTGCCAGCACCAACGGGAGGCTGGATACGCAGTATTTT. The chain joins TRBV2 to TRBJ2-3; 7 bases agree with TRBD2. This CDR3 contains 13 residues. Trimming cost V 7 bases and J 6 bases; bases outside gene matches: 7. Looked up from germline, CDR1 is SNHLY and CDR2 is FYNNEI.

This clonotype was seen a few times. This chain uses TRBV7-2 with TRBJ1-1, with no clear D. Looked up from germline, CDR1 is SGHTA and CDR2 is FQGNSA. The CDR3 length is 12 residues. The V and J ends lost 6 bases and 0 bases respectively, with 5 bases between them. CDR3 DNA sequence: TGTGCCAGCAGGGGCTTGAACACTGAAGCTTTCTTT. Translating gives CASRGLNTEAFF.

A few counts support this clonotype. The chain links TRBV4-3 to TRBJ1-2, with TRBD1 matching 10 bases. The CDR3 spans 15 residues. Per the germline V gene, CDR1 is LGHNA and CDR2 is YSLEER. J was trimmed by 8 bases and V by 2 bases; bases with no gene match: 8. In DNA form, the CDR3 reads TGCGCCAGCAGCCAAATGTATGGGACAGGGGAGGGCTACACCTTC. It translates to CASSQMYGTGEGYTF.

This clonotype has only a few counts. The rearrangement uses TRBV7-2 and TRBJ1-2; 7 nucleotides align to TRBD1. The CDR3 contains 16 residues. Trimming at V came to 3 bases and at J to 7 bases, leaving 14 bases not matched to a gene. Germline-derived CDR1 and CDR2 are SGHTA and FQGNSA. The CDR3 DNA is TGTGCCAGCAGCTTGCCCCCCGACAGGGAATCGGGTGGCTACACCTTC. Translated: CASSLPPDRESGGYTF.

The chain joins TRBV4-1 to TRBJ2-5, with D possibly being TRBD1 (6 bases). The length of the CDR3 is 14 residues. Germline assignment: CDR1 MGHRA and CDR2 YSYEKL. The V gene lost 3 bases and the J gene lost 1 base, with 9 bases spanning the gap. Here the CDR3 reads CASSHDRPQETQYF. The DNA for the CDR3 is TGCGCCAGCAGCCACGACAGGCCCCAAGAGACCCAGTACTTC.

The J gene is TRBJ2-3, the V gene TRBV11-3; the D is unclear. The CDR3 covers 13 residues. The germline V gene has CDR1 SGHNT and CDR2 YENEEA. Deletions cut 0 bases from V and 4 bases from J, with 5 bases between. CDR3 bases: TGTGCCAGCAGCTTAGATCCCCCAGATACGCAGTATTTT. It yields the protein CASSLDPPDTQYF.